This TCR beta chain was captured by sequencing in a study of cytomegalovirus exposure and HLA in healthy donors. On this clone: The antigen is unknown.

General study results and limits: In a later analysis, at a false discovery rate of 0.05, approximately 15,000 TCR beta sequences matched HLA alleles.

A multiplex PCR was run with 60 Vbeta primers and 13 Jbeta primers. Clones were sequenced by immunoSEQ multiplex PCR, and TCRdb holds only the in-frame ones, with some missing. The data show 200,000 or so clones, roughly 80% seen once. Despite likely unrecorded immune exposures, the donors were nominally healthy at the time of sampling. The sequence derives from a woman in her twenties or thirties in good health and CMV-seropositive. The sequenced sample consisted of PBMCs.

The CDR3 spells CASSLGDRVHGYTF. The CDR3 DNA is TGTGCCAGCAGCCTGGGGGACAGGGTCCATGGCTACACCTTC. This rearrangement joins TRBV28 to TRBJ1-2; 9 positions agree with TRBD1. Germline values: CDR1 MDHEN, CDR2 SYDVKM. With V trimmed by 6 bases and J by 6 bases, 8 bases remained unmatched. CDR3 size: 14 residues.